The sequence of this T cell receptor beta chain was determined in a study of T cell repertoires in cytomegalovirus infection. Study at large: Well-studied HLA-B-restricted CMV epitopes were used in the study alongside recently identified HLA-C-restricted ones. CMV infection and matching HLA type were both indicated by public TCR beta signatures.

Trimming removed 10 bases from V and 3 bases from J, with 15 bases in between. Germline CDR1 and CDR2: ENHRY and SYGVKD. The CDR3 loop spans 13 amino acids. Overall study findings and caveats: Clonotypes of TCR beta that were HLA-C-restricted and CMV-specific dominated the ex vivo response. Cumulated frequencies of public TCR beta families served to identify carriers of CMV plus the relevant HLA.

MiXCR, applied by TCRdb to the reads, yields one record per CDR3 protein. The sample records roughly 920,000 distinct CDR3 sequences, around 30% being singletons. This clonotype has more than one count but fewer than ten. Antigen specificity is unknown. This receptor was identified in a human donor in good health (CMV status not recorded). Some clones in this sample may be carry-over from other donors' samples. This specimen was cultured CD8+ T cells from PBMCs, taken from culture after CMV antigen stimulation. The chain carries TRBV10-3 and TRBJ1-1, with D possibly matching TRBD1 (5 bases). The chain's CDR3 is CATAAGVDTEAFF. In DNA, the CDR3 is TGTGCCACCGCGGCGGGGGTTGACACTGAAGCTTTCTTT.